Following are 32 T cell receptor beta chains from one sample sequenced in a study of T cell changes during pregnancy in multiple sclerosis. Measured with immunoSEQ multiplex PCR; TCRdb has only the in-frame clones, and not every one. The sample has 67,000 or so clones; around 94% are singletons. Material: CD8+ T cells from peripheral blood mononuclear cells, obtained in the third trimester of pregnancy. The receptors derive from a female donor in good health, enrolled as a control in a pregnancy study.

The chain couples TRBV6-5 to TRBJ2-7; D possibly corresponds to TRBD1 (6 bases). Germline V CDR1 and CDR2: MNHEY, SVGAGI. V dropped 6 bases and J dropped 1 base, with 7 bases sitting between them. CDR3 length: 12 amino acids. CDR3 coding DNA: TGTGCCAGCAGGGACAGATCCTACGAGCAGTACTTC. This encodes CASRDRSYEQYF.

The chain joins TRBV27 to TRBJ2-7; the D gene is possibly TRBD1 (6 bases). Trimming removed 2 bases at V and 6 bases at J, with 8 bases between. CDR3 length equals 12 residues. Looked up from germline, CDR1 is MNHEY and CDR2 is SMNVEV (reference sequence). Here the CDR3 DNA reads TGTGCCAGCAGTTTACAAGGGGGCGAGCAGTACTTC. This sequence encodes CASSLQGGEQYF.

This rearrangement joins TRBV6-4 to TRBJ2-1; 9 positions match TRBD1. CDR1 and CDR2 (germline): MRHNA, SNTAGT. The J segment lost 9 bases and the V segment lost 0 bases, leaving 6 bases of the junction unmatched. The CDR3 sequence is 15 residues long. The CDR3: CASSDSETGGSEQFF. In DNA, the CDR3 is TGTGCCAGCAGTGACTCAGAAACAGGGGGCAGTGAGCAGTTCTTC.

The gene calls are TRBV4-3 and TRBJ1-5; D gene uncertain. Trimming took off 0 bases at V and 5 bases at J, with 11 bases between the two ends. Per the germline V gene, CDR1 is LGHNA and CDR2 is YSLEER. CDR3 length equals 15 residues. The CDR3 DNA reads as TGCGCCAGCAGCCAAGATCTTGGAGAGTATCAGCCCCAGCATTTT. Amino acids: CASSQDLGEYQPQHF.

V gene TRBV19 combines with J gene TRBJ1-1; TRBD1 matches 8 bases. V gave up 5 bases and J gave up 4 bases; unmatched junction bases: 9. The CDR3 is 15 amino acids. CDR1 LNHDA and CDR2 SQIVND come from the germline V gene (reference sequence). This CDR3 is CASSSSQGGGTEAFF. The DNA for the CDR3 is TGTGCCAGTAGTTCATCACAGGGGGGGGGCACTGAAGCTTTCTTT.

The chain recombines TRBV4-3 with TRBJ2-3, with 11 nucleotides matching TRBD2. J gave up 9 bases and V 2 bases, and 1 base lay outside the gene matches. The CDR3 sequence is 13 residues long. CDR1 is LGHNA, CDR2 YSLEER, per germline. For the CDR3, the DNA is TGCGCCAGCAGCCAAACTAGCGGGGGAACGCAGTATTTT. Residues: CASSQTSGGTQYF.

This clone has more than one count but fewer than ten. Distinct nucleotide sequences in the sample also encode this CDR3. The chain employs TRBV1 and TRBJ1-2; TRBD1 is the table's D call and was not checked against the DNA. TRBV1 is deemed a pseudogene. This CDR3 has 14 amino acids. The CDR3 region is CTSSQSHRIGGYTF. As DNA, the CDR3 is TGCACCAGCAGCCAAAGTCACAGGATAGGGGGCTACACCTTC.

The count of this clone is one. This chain links TRBV2 with TRBJ2-7; D is possibly TRBD2 (7 bases). The length of the CDR3 is 11 residues. Germline V lookup: CDR1 SNHLY, CDR2 FYNNEI. Trimming removed 6 bases at V and 5 bases at J, with 8 bases between. CDR3 sequence (DNA): TGTGCCAGCAGGGGGGGGCACGAGCAGTACTTC. Translation: CASRGGHEQYF.

This CDR3 reads CASSLGQGEFMNTEAFF. The CDR3 DNA is TGCGCCAGCAGCTTGGGACAGGGCGAATTCATGAACACTGAAGCTTTCTTT. The chain joins TRBV5-1 to TRBJ1-1; 7 bases fit TRBD1. The trim removed 0 bases at V and 0 bases at J, leaving 8 bases unmatched. This CDR3 is built from 17 residues. Germline values: CDR1 SGHRS, CDR2 YFSETQ.

The chain couples TRBV27 to TRBJ2-5; TRBD2 might be the D (6 bases). There are 14 residues in the CDR3. Looked up from germline, CDR1 is MNHEY and CDR2 is SMNVEV (reference sequence). Trimming cost V 4 bases and J 2 bases, with 11 bases left between them. CDR3 loop: CASSWGGQQETQYF. For the CDR3, the DNA is TGTGCCAGCAGTTGGGGAGGCCAACAAGAGACCCAGTACTTC.

The V call is TRBV10-3, the J call TRBJ2-3; D might be TRBD2 (5 bases). The CDR3 runs 12 residues. Germline loops: CDR1 ENHRY, CDR2 SYGVKD. The V end lost 3 bases, the J end lost 10 bases, and 11 bases lay between the germline ends. Here the CDR3 reads CAISDEGLAQYF. The CDR3 DNA sequence: TGTGCCATCAGTGACGAGGGTCTGGCGCAGTATTTT.

The chain joins TRBV5-5 to TRBJ2-6; the match to TRBD2 covers 13 bases. The CDR3 extends over 18 amino acids. Looked up from germline, CDR1 is SGHKS and CDR2 is YYEKEE (reference sequence). Trimming removed 4 bases from V and 2 bases from J; junction bases left unmatched: 6. The DNA for the CDR3 is TGTGCCAGCAGCCTACGGACTAGCGGGGGAGCTGGGGCCAACGTCCTGACTTTC. It encodes CASSLRTSGGAGANVLTF.

This clone was detected a few times. The chain joins TRBV7-9 to TRBJ1-3; D gene unclear. With 1 base removed from V and 7 bases from J, the gap between germline ends came to 20 bases. The CDR3 contains 17 residues. Per germline, CDR1 SEHNR and CDR2 FQNEAQ (reference sequence). The chain's CDR3 is CASSLVSHHLFWNTIYF. In DNA form, the CDR3 reads TGTGCCAGCAGCTTAGTAAGTCACCACCTATTTTGGAACACCATATATTTT.

This rearrangement joins TRBV4-3 to TRBJ2-7; no definite D call. The length of the CDR3 is 16 residues. The germline V and J ends were trimmed by 0 bases and 3 bases, with 15 bases remaining between them. Germline-derived CDR1 and CDR2 are LGHNA and YSLEER. The CDR3 loop is CASSQDPSGSSYEQYF. CDR3 DNA sequence: TGCGCCAGCAGCCAAGACCCTTCCGGGTCCAGCTACGAGCAGTACTTC.

The J gene is TRBJ1-5, the V gene TRBV2; the D is unclear. The CDR3 length is 13 residues. The germline gives CDR1 SNHLY, CDR2 FYNNEI. The V gene lost 3 bases and the J gene lost 1 base, with 4 bases spanning the gap. The CDR3 sequence is CASSDSSNQPQHF. The DNA of the CDR3 is TGTGCCAGCAGTGATTCGAGCAATCAGCCCCAGCATTTT.

The chain recombines TRBV6-5 with TRBJ1-5; unclear D gene. There are 13 residues in the CDR3. Germline V gene lookup returns CDR1 MNHEY and CDR2 SVGAGI. Trimming stripped 9 bases from V and 3 bases from J, with 12 bases between. DNA of the CDR3: TGTGCCAGTGCAGTGCATAACAATCAGCCCCAGCATTTT. This sequence encodes CASAVHNNQPQHF.

The chain joins TRBV27 to TRBJ1-6; 10 bases map to TRBD1. Losses at the gene ends were 3 bases for V and 11 bases for J; bases not matched to a gene: 4. The CDR3 loop spans 14 amino acids. Germline CDR1 reads MNHEY; CDR2 reads SMNVEV (reference sequence). CDR3 coding DNA: TGTGCCAGCAGTTTTGGGACAGGGGAGCCACCCCTCCACTTT. As protein: CASSFGTGEPPLHF.

This chain's CDR3 is CASSTTSGGYEQYF. The CDR3, as DNA: TGTGCCAGCAGCACCACTAGCGGGGGCTACGAGCAGTACTTC. The V and J genes are TRBV7-2 and TRBJ2-7, with TRBD2 matching 11 bases. The V and J ends lost 5 bases and 3 bases, in that order; junction bases with no gene match: 3. Germline V lookup: CDR1 SGHTA, CDR2 FQGNSA. The CDR3 sequence is 14 residues long. The whole variable domain, filled in from reference TRBV7-2 and TRBJ2-7, reads GAGVSQSPSNKVTEKGKDVELRCDPISGHTALYWYRQSLGQGLEFLIYFQGNSAPDKSGLPSDRFSAERTGGSVSTLTIQRTQQEDSAVYLCASSTTSGGYEQYFGPGTRLTVT.

The gene calls are TRBV13 and TRBJ1-1, with D maybe TRBD1 (5 bases). Germline V CDR1 and CDR2: PRHDT, FYEKMQ (reference sequence). The CDR3 sequence is 12 residues long. Trimming took 5 bases from V and 9 from J, leaving 13 bases between them. The CDR3 coding sequence is TGTGCCAGCAGCGAGACAGCGTCTCAAGCTTTCTTT. Protein: CASSETASQAFF.

The chain employs TRBV4-1 and TRBJ2-1; 9 bases map to TRBD1. Germline V CDR1 and CDR2: MGHRA, YSYEKL. This CDR3 has 14 residues. V was pared by 4 bases and J by 7 bases, with 5 bases of the junction left unmatched. This CDR3 is CASSPGQGSNEQFF. The CDR3 DNA follows: TGCGCCAGCAGCCCGGGACAGGGTTCTAATGAGCAGTTCTTC.

This rearrangement joins TRBV27 to TRBJ1-1, with 8 positions matching TRBD1. Per the germline V gene, CDR1 is MNHEY and CDR2 is SMNVEV (reference sequence). The junction had 8 bases not matched to a gene; V was cut back by 2 bases and J by 12 bases. CDR3 length: 13 residues. The CDR3 DNA follows: TGTGCCAGCAGTTTACAGACAGGGGAGGTACCTTTCTTT. This gives the protein CASSLQTGEVPFF.

The chain is built from TRBV13 and TRBJ1-4; D might be TRBD1 (6 bases). Germline V lookup: CDR1 PRHDT, CDR2 FYEKMQ (reference sequence). The CDR3 runs 14 residues. V lost 5 bases and J lost 6, with 13 bases in between. DNA of the CDR3: TGTGCCAGCAGCCCCGGGGAGGGGGATGAAAAACTGTTTTTT. This encodes CASSPGEGDEKLFF.

The J gene is TRBJ2-2, the V gene TRBV29-1, with a weak D call TRBD1 (6 bases). The CDR3 is 14 residues long. In germline, CDR1 is SQVTM, CDR2 ANQGSEA. Trimming removed 1 base from V and 6 bases from J, with 12 bases in between. Here the CDR3 reads CSVEGTARAGELFF. The DNA for the CDR3 is TGCAGCGTTGAAGGGACAGCGAGGGCCGGGGAGCTGTTTTTT.

Notes on this clone: The germline gene is not matched at one end of the junction; a read error may be the cause. This chain links TRBV7-7 with TRBJ2-1; TRBD2 matches at 9 bases. Per the germline V gene, CDR1 is SSHAT and CDR2 is FNYEAQ (reference sequence). This CDR3 contains 16 residues. CDR3 DNA sequence: TGTGCTAGCAGCGCAGATTTCGGGACTAGCTTGTATGAGCAGTTCTTC. This translates into CASSADFGTSLYEQFF.

The chain combines TRBV9 with TRBJ2-7; 9 positions match TRBD1. CDR1 and CDR2 from the germline V gene are SGDLS and YYNGEE. The CDR3 covers 15 residues. The V segment lost 0 bases and the J segment 5 bases; nucleotides outside the gene matches: 6. The CDR3 bases are TGTGCCAGCAGCGTAGAACCCGGACAGGGGCACGAGCAGTACTTC. This encodes CASSVEPGQGHEQYF.

V gene TRBV6-1 combines with J gene TRBJ2-5; the match to TRBD2 covers 16 bases. The CDR3 spans 14 residues. The germline V gene has CDR1 MNHNS and CDR2 SASEGT. V lost 8 bases to trimming and J lost 5 bases; unmatched junction nucleotides: 2. The CDR3 sequence: CASGTSGGAETQYF. The CDR3 DNA reads TGTGCCAGCGGGACTAGCGGGGGGGCCGAGACCCAGTACTTC.

CDR3 DNA sequence: TGTGCCAGCAGCGACTACAGGGGTGATCAGCCCCAGCATTTT. Its protein product is CASSDYRGDQPQHF. This chain links TRBV7-9 with TRBJ1-5; 7 bases match TRBD1. The germline V gene has CDR1 SEHNR and CDR2 FQNEAQ (reference sequence). The CDR3 runs 14 residues. Germline trimming cut 5 bases from V and 5 bases from J; bases unmatched to any gene: 6.

The CDR3 sequence: CASSGGTSGGDYNEQFF. The CDR3 DNA sequence: TGCGCCAGCAGCGGCGGGACTAGCGGGGGGGACTACAATGAGCAGTTCTTC. The rearrangement links TRBV4-3 to TRBJ2-1, with 16 bases fitting TRBD2. The CDR3 loop spans 17 amino acids. Germline CDR1 reads LGHNA; CDR2 reads YSLEER. The trim removed 5 bases at V and 3 bases at J, leaving 4 bases unmatched.

This sequence joins TRBV13 and TRBJ2-7; the match to TRBD1 covers 10 bases. There are 14 residues in the CDR3. Germline CDR1 PRHDT, CDR2 FYEKMQ (reference sequence). V trimming: 3 bases; J trimming: 5 bases; junction bases outside the gene matches: 4. The CDR3 sequence is CASSFRDRGHEQYF. The CDR3 DNA sequence: TGTGCCAGCAGCTTTCGGGACAGGGGACACGAGCAGTACTTC. Looking up the rest from reference TRBV13 and TRBJ2-7 gives the full variable domain: AAGVIQSPRHLIKEKRETATLKCYPIPRHDTVYWYQQGPGQDPQFLISFYEKMQSDKGSIPDRFSAQQFSDYHSELNMSSLELGDSALYFCASSFRDRGHEQYFGPGTRLTVT.

J is TRBJ1-6 and V is TRBV2, with a weak D call TRBD1 (6 bases). Germline V CDR1 and CDR2: SNHLY, FYNNEI. Trimming cost V 9 bases and J 3 bases, with 21 bases left between them. CDR3 size: 17 residues. The CDR3 DNA is TGTGCCAGTATAACAGGGCCTAACTCCTTCTATAATTCACCCCTCCACTTT. It is translated as CASITGPNSFYNSPLHF. The entire variable domain, with the rest obtained from reference TRBV2 and TRBJ1-6, is as follows: EPEVTQTPSHQVTQMGQEVILRCVPISNHLYFYWYRQILGQKVEFLVSFYNNEISEKSEIFDDQFSVERPDGSNFTLKIRSTKLEDSAMYFCASITGPNSFYNSPLHFGNGTRLTVT.

V usage is TRBV9 and J usage is TRBJ1-3; D perhaps matches TRBD1 (5 bases). This CDR3 contains 17 residues. Trimming removed 3 bases at V and 0 bases at J, with 16 bases between. CDR1 SGDLS and CDR2 YYNGEE come from the germline V gene. The CDR3 coding sequence is TGTGCCAGCAGCGCATTGGGGCAGCCCTTCTCTGGAAACACCATATATTTT. This gives the protein CASSALGQPFSGNTIYF.

V and J are TRBV9 and TRBJ2-5, with 9 bases fitting TRBD1. The DNA end is more similar to TRBJ2-7, so the J call may be wrong. Germline-derived CDR1 and CDR2 are SGDLS and YYNGEE. The length of the CDR3 is 15 residues. CDR3 residues: CASSIGGDRVHEQYF. As DNA, the CDR3 is TGTGCCAGCAGCATCGGAGGGGACAGGGTGCACGAGCAGTACTTC.